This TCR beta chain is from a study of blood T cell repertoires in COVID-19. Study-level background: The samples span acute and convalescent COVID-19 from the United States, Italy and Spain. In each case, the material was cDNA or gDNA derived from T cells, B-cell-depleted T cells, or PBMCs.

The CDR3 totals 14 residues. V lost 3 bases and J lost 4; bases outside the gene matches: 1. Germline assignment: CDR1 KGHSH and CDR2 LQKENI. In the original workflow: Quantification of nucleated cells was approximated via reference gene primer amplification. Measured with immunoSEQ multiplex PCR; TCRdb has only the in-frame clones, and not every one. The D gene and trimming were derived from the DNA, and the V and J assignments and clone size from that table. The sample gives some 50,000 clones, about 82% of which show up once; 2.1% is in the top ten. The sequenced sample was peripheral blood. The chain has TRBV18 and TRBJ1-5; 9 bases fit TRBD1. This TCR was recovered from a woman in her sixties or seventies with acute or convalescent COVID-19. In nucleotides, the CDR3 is TGTGCCAGCTCACCCGGACAGGGGAATCAGCCCCAGCATTTT. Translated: CASSPGQGNQPQHF.